This T cell receptor beta chain stems from a study of blood T cell repertoires in COVID-19. Study context: PBMCs, B-cell-depleted T cells, or T cells provided the cDNA or gDNA that made up the material.

Authors' data handling: Nucleated cell counts were estimated from reference gene primer amplification. TCRdb keeps only in-frame clones here, not all; method: immunoSEQ multiplex PCR. The V and J calls and clone size were taken over from that table, and D and trimming were inferred from the DNA. The repertoire has about 190,000 clones, roughly 84% of them found once; the top ten carry over 9.5%. CDR1 is SGHRS, CDR2 YFSETQ, per germline. The CDR3 spans 14 residues. V was pared by 4 bases and J by 1 base, with 4 bases of the junction left unmatched. This receptor was identified in a woman of 80 years or more with active or convalescent COVID-19. Sequenced material: peripheral blood. The chain has TRBV5-1 and TRBJ1-1, with 7 bases lining up with TRBD1. The DNA for the CDR3 is TGCGCCAGCAGCCAGGGACAGCCGAACACTGAAGCTTTCTTT. Translating it yields CASSQGQPNTEAFF.